This entry is about one T cell receptor beta chain. This record belongs to a study of T cell changes during pregnancy in multiple sclerosis. The assay was immunoSEQ multiplex PCR, and TCRdb's table has in-frame clones only and misses some. Of about 100,000 clones listed, 80% to 95% were seen once; the top ten hold about 2%. The CDR3 covers 14 residues. Germline CDR1 is SNHLY and CDR2 is FYNNEI. V lost 1 base, J lost 3 bases, and 7 bases lay in between. The chain couples TRBV2 to TRBJ2-1; a possible D gene is TRBD2 (5 bases). This receptor was taken from a female donor with multiple sclerosis, enrolled in a pregnancy study. Source: peripheral blood, taken after pregnancy. CDR3 sequence (DNA): TGTGCCAGCAGTGAAGGACGGGGCTACAATGAGCAGTTCTTC. Residues: CASSEGRGYNEQFF. Based on the CDR3 plus reference TRBV2 and TRBJ2-1, the full variable domain is EPEVTQTPSHQVTQMGQEVILRCVPISNHLYFYWYRQILGQKVEFLVSFYNNEISEKSEIFDDQFSVERPDGSNFTLKIRSTKLEDSAMYFCASSEGRGYNEQFFGPGTRLTVL.